What follows is one T cell receptor beta chain and its context. The antigen is not known. This CDR3 has 16 amino acids. Germline-derived CDR1 and CDR2 are SGHAT and FQNNGV. V dropped 1 base and J dropped 5 bases, with 18 bases sitting between them. The data originate from a study of identical twins. General study results and limits: Low generation probability was overrepresented in out-of-frame alpha sequences shared by twins.

TCRdb independently ran MiXCR on the 5' RACE reads; one entry per CDR3 protein. The data contain 700,000 or so distinct CDR3 sequences, 8.6% of them singletons. This same sample was also taken into another study, of yellow fever vaccine responses in identical twins.

The receptor's source is a woman younger than 30 in good health. The chain links TRBV11-2 to TRBJ2-7, with D perhaps TRBD2 (5 bases). Sequences were obtained from PBMCs. The CDR3 loop reads CASSLVLGVAADEQYF. In nucleotides, the CDR3 is TGTGCCAGCAGCTTAGTCCTGGGAGTCGCTGCGGACGAGCAGTACTTC.